A single sample gave rise to the 10 T cell receptor beta chains below, sequenced in a study of T cell responses to AZD1222 COVID-19 vaccine. Libraries were prepared by immunoSEQ multiplex PCR; TCRdb keeps only in-frame clonotypes and omits some of them. The table has about 150,000 clones, about 90% seen once. This specimen consisted of peripheral blood, obtained on day 0 of AZD1222 vaccination. Source of these receptors: an adult in good health.

This chain uses TRBV6-1 with TRBJ1-1; D gene ambiguous. The CDR3 is 14 residues long. V shed 2 bases and J shed 3 bases, with 10 bases lying between them. Germline loops: CDR1 MNHNS, CDR2 SASEGT. As DNA, the CDR3 is TGTGCCAGCAGTGAAAAAGGCACCCACACTGAAGCTTTCTTT. Amino acids: CASSEKGTHTEAFF.

The gene calls are TRBV7-9 and TRBJ1-6; D perhaps matches TRBD1 (5 bases). Germline CDR1 reads SEHNR; CDR2 reads FQNEAQ (reference sequence). The V gene lost 0 bases and the J gene lost 10 bases, with 10 bases spanning the gap. This CDR3 contains 14 residues. The CDR3 region has the DNA TGTGCCAGCAGCTTAGCGATGGGGGAATCACCCCTCCACTTT. It codes for CASSLAMGESPLHF. The whole variable domain, remainder taken from reference TRBV7-9 and TRBJ1-6, is DTGVSQNPRHKITKRGQNVTFRCDPISEHNRLYWYRQTLGQGPEFLTYFQNEAQLEKSRLLSDRFSAERPKGSFSTLEIQRTEQGDSAMYLCASSLAMGESPLHFGNGTRLTVT.

The chain carries TRBV6-1 and TRBJ2-5; tentative D call: TRBD2 (6 bases). The CDR3 is 13 amino acids. V was shortened by 3 bases and J by 8 bases, with 13 bases between the two germline ends. CDR1 and CDR2 from the germline V gene are MNHNS and SASEGT. CDR3: CASSDPPAGTQYF. CDR3 DNA: TGTGCCAGCAGTGACCCGCCCGCGGGAACCCAGTACTTC.

Only one count was recorded for this clone. The V gene is TRBV2, the J gene TRBJ1-5, with a possible D match to TRBD1 (6 bases). Germline CDR1 SNHLY, CDR2 FYNNEI. The CDR3 sequence is 15 residues long. Trimming stripped 6 bases from V and 4 bases from J, with 16 bases between. The CDR3 region has the DNA TGTGCCAGCAGCCAGACGAAACAGGGAAATCAGCCCCAGCATTTT. Translated: CASSQTKQGNQPQHF.

This rearrangement joins TRBV24-1 to TRBJ2-3; D ambiguous. This CDR3 is built from 13 residues. Trimming stripped 7 bases from V and 2 bases from J, with 9 bases between. Per the germline V gene, CDR1 is KGHDR and CDR2 is SFDVKD. The CDR3: CATSGSPTDTQYF. CDR3 sequence (DNA): TGTGCCACCAGCGGGTCCCCCACAGATACGCAGTATTTT.

V is TRBV10-2 and J is TRBJ2-1; D is possibly TRBD2 (5 bases). The germline gives CDR1 WSHSY, CDR2 SAAADI. With 3 bases removed from V and 1 base from J, the gap between germline ends came to 10 bases. The CDR3 runs to 15 residues. The DNA for the CDR3 is TGCGCCAGCAGTGACCCCAGCGGATCCTACAATGAGCAGTTCTTC. Protein sequence: CASSDPSGSYNEQFF.

The chain uses TRBV6-6 and TRBJ2-1; weak D call: TRBD1 (5 bases). The ends were cut back, 2 bases at V and 5 bases at J, with 10 bases in the middle. Germline assignment: CDR1 MNHNY and CDR2 SVGAGI (reference sequence). CDR3 length: 14 amino acids. CDR3 region: CASSYVSGNNEQFF. The CDR3 DNA reads TGTGCCAGCAGTTACGTGTCAGGGAACAATGAGCAGTTCTTC.

The chain uses TRBV7-2 and TRBJ2-5, with no clear D. Trimming left V 5 bases short and J 5 bases short, with 9 bases between. The CDR3 is 12 amino acids. Looked up from germline, CDR1 is SGHTA and CDR2 is FQGNSA. Here the CDR3 DNA reads TGTGCCAGCAGCCCCGAGTCGGAGACCCAGTACTTC. This translates into CASSPESETQYF.

The genes are TRBV28 and TRBJ2-4, with TRBD1 identical over 7 bases. V lost 4 bases and J lost 6; bases outside the gene matches: 6. The germline V gene has CDR1 MDHEN and CDR2 SYDVKM. The CDR3 has 14 amino acids. The DNA for the CDR3 is TGTGCCAGCAGTTCCCGGGACAGTTCAAACATTCAGTACTTC. Amino acids: CASSSRDSSNIQYF.

This clone was counted a single time. The V call is TRBV5-4, the J call TRBJ2-2, with 12 nucleotides matching TRBD2. CDR3 size: 19 residues. The V gene's germline CDR1 is SGHNT and CDR2 YYREEE (reference sequence). The trim removed 2 bases at V and 0 bases at J, leaving 8 bases unmatched. CDR3 nucleotide sequence: TGTGCCAGCAGCTTTAATGGACTAGCGGGGTTTTCGAACACCGGGGAGCTGTTTTTT. Protein product: CASSFNGLAGFSNTGELFF.